This T cell receptor (beta chain) appears in the sequencing data of a study of CD8 T cells in ankylosing spondylitis. Overall study findings and caveats: As reported, disease-linked clones showed significant enrichment in matched ankylosing spondylitis synovial fluid.

TCRdb recomputed calls from the 5' RACE reads with MiXCR, one row per CDR3 protein. The sample yields around 150,000 distinct CDR3 sequences, 5.5% to 7.5% seen once. The table lists this clonotype with many counts. The antigen is unknown. This sequence originates from a female donor with ankylosing spondylitis or in good health (not recorded which). Sequencing was carried out using blood, either unsorted or a sorted T cell fraction (not recorded which).

CDR3 sequence (DNA): TGTGCCAGCAGCTTGGGCAGGGGGCTTGGCAATCAGCCCCAGCATTTT. Translation: CASSLGRGLGNQPQHF. The rearrangement uses TRBV7-8 and TRBJ1-5; 8 bases fit TRBD1. Germline CDR1 and CDR2: SGHVS and FQNEAQ. V trimming: 3 bases; J trimming: 2 bases; junction bases outside the gene matches: 6. This CDR3 has 16 residues.